Presented here are 10 T cell receptor beta chains from one specimen sequenced in a study of blood T cell repertoires in COVID-19. Assay used: immunoSEQ multiplex PCR; TCRdb lists only in-frame clones, some missing. The data show 300,000 or so clones, with roughly 84% seen just once and 1% held by the top ten. The sequenced material came from peripheral blood. The receptor source for this set is a man aged 50-60 years with active or convalescent COVID-19.

The chain links TRBV5-1 to TRBJ2-2, with 9 nucleotides matching TRBD1. CDR3 length: 17 residues. The V gene's germline CDR1 is SGHRS and CDR2 YFSETQ. Trimming took 5 bases from V and 1 from J; bases not matched to a gene: 9. The CDR3 DNA is TGCGCCAGCAGGGAGGCTAAGACAGGGGGGAACACCGGGGAGCTGTTTTTT. Its protein product is CASREAKTGGNTGELFF.

This chain joins TRBV7-9 and TRBJ2-3; 8 nucleotides line up with TRBD2. V lost 11 bases, J lost 4 bases, and 11 bases stayed unmatched. The CDR3 sequence is 14 residues long. The germline CDR1 and CDR2 sequences are SEHNR and FQNEAQ (reference sequence). The CDR3 loop is CASIQREFADTQYF. The CDR3, as DNA: TGTGCCTCGATCCAGCGGGAGTTCGCAGATACGCAGTATTTT.

This sequence joins TRBV4-2 and TRBJ1-5; D might be TRBD1 (5 bases). Germline assignment: CDR1 LGHNA and CDR2 YNFKEQ. The CDR3 runs 15 residues. Trimming pared 0 bases from V and 7 bases from J, leaving 13 bases between. The CDR3 protein is CASSQDLGGDQPQHF. The CDR3 DNA sequence: TGTGCCAGCAGCCAAGATCTGGGAGGGGACCAGCCCCAGCATTTT.

The rearrangement joins TRBV5-1 to TRBJ2-7; 8 bases line up with TRBD1. Germline CDR1 SGHRS, CDR2 YFSETQ. CDR3 length equals 14 residues. V lost 4 bases to trimming and J lost 2 bases; unmatched junction nucleotides: 5. The CDR3, as DNA: TGCGCCAGCAGCGCGCGGACAGGGACCTACGAGCAGTACTTC. It encodes CASSARTGTYEQYF.

This sequence joins TRBV5-4 and TRBJ2-5; the match to TRBD2 covers 9 bases. J gave up 2 bases and V 4 bases, and 12 bases lay outside the gene matches. This CDR3 region has 17 residues. CDR1 and CDR2 from the germline V gene are SGHNT and YYREEE (reference sequence). CDR3 region: CASSPAGAGGWQETQYF. The CDR3 DNA is TGTGCCAGCAGCCCGGCGGGGGCGGGGGGGTGGCAAGAGACCCAGTACTTC.

The chain employs TRBV28 and TRBJ2-5; 8 bases match TRBD1. This CDR3 has 14 amino acids. Germline V lookup: CDR1 MDHEN, CDR2 SYDVKM. The trim removed 6 bases at V and 3 bases at J, leaving 6 bases unmatched. The CDR3 nucleotides are TGTGCCAGCAGAGACAGGGGCTCGGAAGAGACCCAGTACTTC. It is translated as CASRDRGSEETQYF.

As DNA, the CDR3 is TGCGCCAGCAGCCAAGATCTTCAGGACAGGGGATGGTCCTACGAGCAGTACTTC. Protein product: CASSQDLQDRGWSYEQYF. The chain has TRBV4-1 and TRBJ2-7, with 9 bases lining up with TRBD1. Germline V gene sequence: CDR1 MGHRA, CDR2 YSYEKL. The CDR3 is 18 residues long. The ends lost 0 bases at V and 1 base at J; junction bases unmatched: 10.

The chain is built from TRBV30 and TRBJ2-3, with 9 bases aligning to TRBD2. The V segment lost 3 bases and the J segment 2 bases; nucleotides outside the gene matches: 6. The CDR3 consists of 15 residues. The germline V gene has CDR1 GTSNPN and CDR2 SVGIG (reference sequence). As DNA, the CDR3 is TGTGCCTGGAGCCTACTAGCGGGTGCCACAGATACGCAGTATTTT. Amino acid sequence: CAWSLLAGATDTQYF. The entire variable domain, with the rest obtained from reference TRBV30 and TRBJ2-3, is as follows: SQTIHQWPATLVQPVGSPLSLECTVEGTSNPNLYWYRQAAGRGLQLLFYSVGIGQISSEVPQNLSASRPQDRQFILSSKKLLLSDSGFYLCAWSLLAGATDTQYFGPGTRLTVL.

The chain combines TRBV6-5 with TRBJ1-2, with 10 bases lining up with TRBD1. Germline V CDR1 and CDR2: MNHEY, SVGAGI. CDR3 size: 15 residues. V lost 7 bases to trimming and J lost 3 bases; unmatched junction nucleotides: 8. As DNA, the CDR3 is TGTGCCAGCATGTCCGGGACAGGGGTTCACTATGGCTACACCTTC. Translating gives CASMSGTGVHYGYTF.

This clone was found once. V and J are TRBV30 and TRBJ1-4, with a tentative D call TRBD1 (6 bases). CDR1 and CDR2 from the germline V gene are GTSNPN and SVGIG (reference sequence). Trimming left V 1 base short and J 5 bases short, with 14 bases between. The CDR3 runs 15 residues. CDR3 DNA: TGTGCCTGGAGTGAAACTCAGGGGTGGAATGAAAAACTGTTTTTT. The encoded protein is CAWSETQGWNEKLFF.